This record looks at one T cell receptor beta chain sequence and its context. What this receptor recognizes is not known. Base qualities are not at hand, and no much larger clone is one base apart. The data were taken from a study of regulatory T cells in long-lasting Graves disease (dated by TCRdb to the early 2020s). The study in broad terms: Patients with newly diagnosed Graves' disease had been on antithyroid drugs for under 3 months. The study took place in China and was registered as a clinical trial. This study used TCR sequencing and RNA sequencing of peripheral blood to compare persistent Graves' disease patients against newly diagnosed Graves' disease patients. TCR sequencing covered 13 persistent and some 20 newly diagnosed Graves' disease patients, 33 samples in total. Here is what the overall study found, with its caveats: The study examined only peripheral blood because the primary lesion, thyroid tissue, could not be accessed. The authors noted that the small sample size was a limitation that may lower accuracy. Persistent disease showed preferential use of TRBV28, TRBJ1-2 and TRBJ2-5, whereas newly diagnosed disease favored TRBV20-1 and TRBJ2-1. Persistent patients shared more public clonotypes among themselves (2,741) than newly diagnosed patients did (about 970). Compared with newly diagnosed patients, patients with persistent Graves' disease had lower TCR Shannon entropy and fewer highly expanded clones, which suggests clonal expansion. Sequencing and analysis were restricted to the TCR beta chain.

The time point tag for this specimen amounts to: newly diagnosed GD, antithyroid drugs for less than 3 months. For both TCR sequencing and RNA sequencing, RNA was extracted from PBMCs in TRIzol. The diagnosis of Graves' disease followed American Thyroid Association guidelines. The patients came from an endocrinology department in Xi'an, China. Each patient gave 8.5 to 9.5 milliliters of peripheral blood, collected in an EDTA anticoagulant tube. Ficoll Paque Plus density gradient separation was used to isolate PBMCs, and no additional T cell sorting was done. An Agilent 2100 Bioanalyzer and agarose gel were used to assess RNA quality, and a NanoDrop 2000 was used to measure RNA concentration. The method behind the library was multiplex PCR. Sequencer: Illumina HiSeq 4000. TCR beta libraries were built with iRepertoire HTBI primers and Arm-PCR amplification of CDR3 regions. Gel purification was performed on PCR products prior to sequencing. The authors processed their data as follows. Gene usage analysis of CDR3 amino acid clonotypes used the approximately 62 TRBV and some 15 TRBJ segments found across samples. COPE and FqMerger were used to merge the filtered high-quality paired reads into contigs. BLAST was used to align contigs to the IMGT TRBV, TRBD and TRBJ reference genes, and CDR3 was defined following IMGT. Any clonotype with a frequency above 0.1% was counted as a highly expanded clone. Shannon entropy was used to measure repertoire diversity, and the Gini coefficient was used to measure V-J evenness. Clonotypes shared by more than one individual were considered public. TCRdb itself trimmed the public reads at Q25 with fastp, ran MiXCR and retained productive beta chains. Here each entry gathers all rows of one CDR3 protein and keeps the most common genes and DNA. The V and J calls reflect TCRdb's pipeline rather than the authors' work. This sample has fewer than 650,000 distinct CDR3 sequences in its table, and approximately 15% of those were observed once. The ten most abundant clones make up about 20% of the sample.

Its CDR3 holds 13 amino acids, cysteine through phenylalanine. The sequence is cut down to CDR3 DNA, 39 bases in frame from base 1. Trimming at the junction amounts to 5 bases on V and 9 bases on J, and the germline ends lie 14 bases apart. CDR1 LNHDA and CDR2 SQIVND were looked up in the germline V gene (reference sequence). These data were also reused for a study on T cells in Graves' hyperthyroidism and ophthalmopathy. As that second study puts it: Stable Graves' hyperthyroidism was defined as no progression to ophthalmopathy during 18 months of follow-up. The hyperthyroidism patients were between 18 and 65 years old and newly diagnosed, with a disease duration of less than 2 months. Patients with uncontrolled infections, other autoimmune diseases, pregnancy or lactation were excluded. Clinical symptoms, serum thyroxine and TRAb, thyroid ultrasound, and orbital computed tomography formed the basis for the diagnoses. The TCR CDR3 was subjected to a first round of RT-PCR using the HTBI primer set and the Qiagen OneStep RT-PCR kit. Most expanded thyroid clonotypes (frequency above 0.001) were also detected in blood, suggesting blood repertoires may reflect thyroid immune responses. A 13 V-J signature model separated ophthalmopathy from stable hyperthyroidism, with over 85% sensitivity and about 81% specificity in cross-validation and 80%/75% in testing. In validation, the model predicted progression to ophthalmopathy a median of about 6.8 months before onset, with about 64% sensitivity and nearly 75% specificity. A discovery cohort of about a hundred patients, roughly 45 with Graves' ophthalmopathy and approximately 60 with stable Graves' hyperthyroidism, was used to find distinguishing TCR V-J signatures. Prospective prediction of ophthalmopathy was tested in an independent validation cohort of approximately 19 hyperthyroidism patients and roughly 16 patients who later progressed to ophthalmopathy. The approximately 100 discovery patients were randomly split 7:3 into training and test sets. Thyroid tissue and blood T-cell repertoires from more than five Graves' hyperthyroidism patients were also compared in the study. Following sampling, methimazole starting at 30 mg daily was given to hyperthyroidism patients, and high-dose intravenous methylprednisolone was given to ophthalmopathy patients. The libraries were constructed in a second round of multiplex PCR and then size-selected and purified. Sequencing of the libraries was done on an Illumina HiSeq2000 using paired-end 100 bp reads. SOAPnuke was used to process the raw data, removing reads that contained adapters or uncalled bases, had a mean Phred below 15, or lacked an exact match to the constant primer or identifier. High-quality paired reads were merged using COPE v1.2.5, and each unique nucleotide sequence was defined as a clonotype. MiTCR v1.1 was used to align clonotypes to the IMGT TRBV, TRBD and TRBJ reference segments. Only V-J combinations with frequency above 0.0001, covering 98% to 99.2% of repertoires, were analysed. A TCS score was defined as the ratio between F50 (clonal expansion) and ExV (chaos), using BLOSUM62-based TCRdist between CDR3 peptides within each V-J. Welch's t-statistics and random forest reduced roughly 530 V-J features to 13, which were used in a naive Bayes classifier (R e1071). No statistical method was used to set the sample size in advance, and investigators knew the group allocation. According to the paper, TCR Vbeta CDR3 sequencing was carried out on 135 peripheral blood samples, which came from more than 40 ophthalmopathy, approximately 72 hyperthyroidism and about 17 progressor patients.

Source: peripheral blood mononuclear cells (PBMCs), taken at new diagnosis, from a patient treated with antithyroid drugs. The sequence was obtained from a woman in her 30s with Graves disease. Donor details come from another sample of the same person, matched by shared clones. Here the chain combines TRBV19 and TRBJ2-1; TRBD2 might be the D gene, on 6 matching bases. The nucleotides are TGTGCCAGTAGTTCCGGTTACGGGAGTGAGCAGTTCTTC. The resulting protein is CASSSGYGSEQFF.